This T cell receptor beta chain was sequenced in a study of control samples from healthy donors and cancer patients. Notes on this clone: In the same sample, other DNA sequences code for this CDR3.

With 0 bases removed from V and 4 bases from J, the gap between germline ends came to 9 bases. The CDR3 consists of 14 residues. Germline V gives CDR1 SGHAT, CDR2 FQNNGV. TCRdb keeps only in-frame clones here, not all; method: immunoSEQ multiplex PCR. The top ten clones hold around 7.9% of a sample with about 130,000 clones, approximately 90% of them seen once. This chain uses TRBV11-2 with TRBJ1-1; D is perhaps TRBD1 (6 bases). The receptor comes from a young man in good health. Sequencing input: blood. CDR3 bases: TGTGCCAGCAGCTTAGAAGGAGGGGGCACTGAAGCTTTCTTT. This gives the protein CASSLEGGGTEAFF.